This TCR beta chain was sequenced during a study of cytomegalovirus exposure and HLA in healthy donors (dated by TCRdb to about 2017). Context from the whole study: According to a later analysis, the 120 or so validation repertoires were produced on the same platform as the roughly 700 repertoires of the first cohort. The study was designed to test whether signatures of past pathogen exposure could be identified by cataloging public T cell receptors. Besides the first cohort of hundreds of subjects, a separate validation cohort made up of some 110 different subjects was used. To predict cytomegalovirus infection status, the study brought together high-throughput TCR immunosequencing, statistical association of individual TCRs with disease status, and machine learning.

Library preparation used the immunoSEQ multiplex PCR assay. Per the original workflow: A statistical classification framework was built for diagnosing cytomegalovirus status from the catalog of TCR beta chain sequences. TCRdb carries this immuneACCESS record with in-frame sequences only. Its versions omit some clonotypes, under half of them owing to an unresolved V gene in the studies checked, with the rest unexplained. From that table come the V and J calls and clone size; the DNA was used to work out D and trimming. The sample table shows some 75,000 clones, and approximately 96% are seen once. Of the sample, 1.3% falls within the top ten clones. The CDR3 holds 14 amino acids from the cysteine to the phenylalanine. Solely the CDR3 DNA is kept, with 42 bases framed from the first base. CDR1 KGHSH and CDR2 LQKENI were looked up in the germline V gene. For this chain, trimming is 6 bases at the V end and 0 bases at the J end, and the number of junction bases without a gene match is 2.

Separate from the approximately 700-subject first cohort, the validation cohort of some 130 subjects was the group to which the donors belonged. What the work shows at the level of the full study, not this receptor alone: The study listed 164 TCR beta chains as associated with cytomegalovirus. The validation cohort had no HLA typing available for a later analysis, so co-occurrence within that cohort was assessed over all 110 or so repertoires. Three of the identified cytomegalovirus-associated TCR beta chains were confirmed in vitro to be specific for cytomegalovirus antigens. Most TCR sequences were seen in very few donors, while some public TCRs were found in many individuals. In a later analysis, TCRs clustered in the first cohort were found to also tend to co-occur in the roughly 130 validation repertoires, with 94% of cluster scores above 0. In both the original and validation cohorts, the classifier was reported to diagnose cytomegalovirus status with high specificity and sensitivity. According to the authors, the approach could potentially be generalized to other disease states and immunological phenotypes.

Comments on this clone: Its antigen is unknown. No much larger clonotype is one base removed from it; base qualities were not supplied.

The chain was built from TRBV18 and TRBJ1-3, with 7 central nucleotides matching TRBD1. This sequence was found in a woman aged 18-29 years in good health and CMV-seronegative. Material for sequencing was PBMCs. This receptor carries the CDR3 CASSTGVSGNTIYF. The nucleotide sequence reads as follows: TGTGCCAGCTCCACAGGGGTCTCTGGAAACACCATATATTTT.